One and the same sample provided the 19 T cell receptor beta chains below, sequenced in a study of T cell responses to AZD1222 COVID-19 vaccine. The protocol was immunoSEQ multiplex PCR, while the TCRdb copy is restricted to in-frame clones and leaves out a portion. The sample yields some 110,000 clones, 82% seen once. This specimen was peripheral blood, taken on day 0 of AZD1222 vaccination. The receptors come from an adult in good health.

This clone was observed a single time. The chain combines TRBV5-1 with TRBJ2-3; 9 bases are shared with TRBD1. This CDR3 has 15 amino acids. The germline V gene has CDR1 SGHRS and CDR2 YFSETQ. The V gene end was trimmed by 3 bases and the J gene end by 4 bases; junction bases not matched to a gene: 6. This CDR3 is CASSSRTGAPDTQYF. The CDR3 coding sequence is TGCGCCAGCAGCTCACGGACAGGGGCTCCAGATACGCAGTATTTT.

The CDR3 reads CASSFHSTNTEAFF. DNA of the CDR3: TGTGCCAGCAGCTTCCATAGTACGAACACTGAAGCTTTCTTT. The chain recombines TRBV7-2 with TRBJ1-1; D gene uncertain. V dropped 3 bases and J dropped 1 base, with 9 bases sitting between them. The CDR3 extends over 14 amino acids. Germline-derived CDR1 and CDR2 are SGHTA and FQGNSA. Together with reference TRBV7-2 and TRBJ1-1, the CDR3 gives the full variable domain: GAGVSQSPSNKVTEKGKDVELRCDPISGHTALYWYRQSLGQGLEFLIYFQGNSAPDKSGLPSDRFSAERTGGSVSTLTIQRTQQEDSAVYLCASSFHSTNTEAFFGQGTRLTVV.

This clone was detected only a few times. The chain has TRBV3-1 (or the pseudogene TRBV3-2) and TRBJ2-2; D not certain. Germline CDR1 reads LGHDT; CDR2 reads YNNKEL (reference sequence). This CDR3 is built from 13 residues. Trimming stripped 1 base from V and 4 bases from J, with 4 bases between. In DNA, the CDR3 is TGTGCCAGCAGCCAAGCAGTCACCGGGGAGCTGTTTTTT. Translated: CASSQAVTGELFF.

This chain connects TRBV4-3 to TRBJ1-6, with D unclear. Germline CDR1 is LGHNA and CDR2 is YSLEER. Between the trimmed V and J ends, which lost 2 bases and 7 bases, there was a span of 9 bases. The CDR3 covers 14 residues. CDR3 residues: CASSQWAPNSPLHF. CDR3 DNA sequence: TGCGCCAGCAGCCAATGGGCCCCAAATTCACCCCTCCACTTT.

The chain has TRBV7-2 and TRBJ2-1; TRBD1 matches at 11 bases. With 3 bases clipped from V and 3 bases from J, the junction kept 1 base outside the gene matches. CDR1 and CDR2 (germline): SGHTA, FQGNSA. This CDR3 contains 15 residues. As DNA, the CDR3 is TGTGCCAGCAGCTTGGACAGGGGGCTCTACAATGAGCAGTTCTTC. It yields the protein CASSLDRGLYNEQFF.

As DNA, the CDR3 is TGTGCCAGCAGTCCATACGGGACAGCGAGGGAAAAACTGTTTTTT. Protein sequence: CASSPYGTAREKLFF. V and J are TRBV27 and TRBJ1-4; TRBD1 matches at 7 bases. Germline lookup yields CDR1 MNHEY and CDR2 SMNVEV (reference sequence). The J segment lost 8 bases and the V segment lost 5 bases, leaving 11 bases of the junction unmatched. The CDR3 contains 15 residues.

The chain links TRBV10-2 to TRBJ1-4; possibly TRBD1 for D (5 bases). This CDR3 is built from 14 residues. Germline loops: CDR1 WSHSY, CDR2 SAAADI. The germline V and J ends were trimmed by 2 bases and 8 bases, with 12 bases remaining between them. CDR3 in DNA: TGCGCCAGCAGTGAGGGGAGGGGATGGGAAAAACTGTTTTTT. Translated, it gives CASSEGRGWEKLFF.

J is TRBJ2-3 and V is TRBV5-1, with D unclear. Looked up from germline, CDR1 is SGHRS and CDR2 is YFSETQ. The CDR3 consists of 15 residues. Trimming removed 1 base from V and 4 bases from J, with 13 bases in between. CDR3 region: CASSLRGTLPDTQYF. For the CDR3, the DNA is TGCGCCAGCAGCTTGCGAGGCACACTACCAGATACGCAGTATTTT.

CDR3: CATSRDIAEETQYF. As DNA, the CDR3 is TGTGCCACCAGCAGAGATATAGCAGAAGAGACCCAGTACTTC. V gene TRBV15 combines with J gene TRBJ2-5; no firm D call. The CDR3 is made up of 14 amino acids. V shed 0 bases and J shed 3 bases, with 8 bases lying between them. Germline V gene data show CDR1 as LNHNV and CDR2 as YYDKDF (reference sequence). Complete variable domain (other parts from reference TRBV15 and TRBJ2-5): DAMVIQNPRYQVTQFGKPVTLSCSQTLNHNVMYWYQQKSSQAPKLLFHYYDKDFNNEADTPDNFQSRRPNTSFCFLDIRSPGLGDTAMYLCATSRDIAEETQYFGPGTRLLVL.

The rearrangement joins TRBV11-2 to TRBJ1-2; 7 nucleotides agree with TRBD1. Germline-derived CDR1 and CDR2 are SGHAT and FQNNGV. The V gene end was trimmed by 5 bases and the J gene end by 4 bases; junction bases not matched to a gene: 10. The CDR3 has 15 residues. The chain's CDR3 is CASSAPQGTRYGYTF. Here the CDR3 DNA reads TGTGCCAGCAGCGCGCCACAGGGGACCCGCTATGGCTACACCTTC.

V gene TRBV9 combines with J gene TRBJ2-3; D is ambiguous. V was shortened by 1 base and J by 2 bases, with 2 bases between the two germline ends. The germline V gene has CDR1 SGDLS and CDR2 YYNGEE. This CDR3 contains 12 residues. CDR3 nucleotide sequence: TGTGCCAGCAGCGTAACCACAGATACGCAGTATTTT. Its translation is CASSVTTDTQYF.

This clone was seen only once. The rearrangement links TRBV27 to TRBJ1-5; D remains unclear. The CDR3 spans 16 residues. Trimming took off 1 base at V and 0 bases at J, with 10 bases between the two ends. CDR1 is MNHEY, CDR2 SMNVEV, per germline (reference sequence). CDR3 nucleotides: TGTGCCAGCAGTTTATTCGGTACAGTTAGCAATCAGCCCCAGCATTTT. It codes for CASSLFGTVSNQPQHF.

V gene TRBV6-5 combines with J gene TRBJ1-1; no reliable D call. The CDR3 is 13 amino acids. V shed 2 bases and J shed 5 bases, with 9 bases lying between them. The V gene's germline CDR1 is MNHEY and CDR2 SVGAGI. The CDR3 coding sequence is TGTGCCAGCAGTTACACAAGGGAGACTGAAGCTTTCTTT. This translates into CASSYTRETEAFF.

The rearrangement links TRBV2 to TRBJ2-7, with D unresolved. CDR3 size: 14 residues. Germline assignment: CDR1 SNHLY and CDR2 FYNNEI. The germline V and J ends were trimmed by 6 bases and 3 bases, with 15 bases remaining between them. CDR3 bases: TGTGCCAGCAGCCTCGATCCAGGAAGCTACGAGCAGTACTTC. Translated: CASSLDPGSYEQYF.

The chain is built from TRBV7-9 and TRBJ2-1; 10 positions agree with TRBD1. Per germline, CDR1 SEHNR and CDR2 FQNEAQ (reference sequence). The CDR3 has 16 residues. Trimming cost V 5 bases and J 2 bases; bases outside gene matches: 6. CDR3: CASSPPGQGAYNEQFF. CDR3 DNA: TGTGCCAGCAGCCCCCCCGGACAGGGGGCCTACAATGAGCAGTTCTTC. The entire variable domain, with the rest obtained from reference TRBV7-9 and TRBJ2-1, is as follows: DTGVSQNPRHKITKRGQNVTFRCDPISEHNRLYWYRQTLGQGPEFLTYFQNEAQLEKSRLLSDRFSAERPKGSFSTLEIQRTEQGDSAMYLCASSPPGQGAYNEQFFGPGTRLTVL.

The chain couples TRBV5-1 to TRBJ2-7; TRBD1 is a possible D gene (6 bases). The germline V gene has CDR1 SGHRS and CDR2 YFSETQ. V was shortened by 3 bases and J by 3 bases, with 13 bases between the two germline ends. The length of the CDR3 is 14 residues. Here the CDR3 reads CASSWDIRVYEQYF. The CDR3 nucleotides are TGCGCCAGCAGCTGGGACATAAGGGTCTACGAGCAGTACTTC.

The CDR3 DNA is TGTGCCAGCAGCGGGCCACAGGGGGTTGGGTATGGCTACACCTTC. It yields the protein CASSGPQGVGYGYTF. V usage is TRBV9 and J usage is TRBJ1-2; 8 nucleotides align to TRBD1. The CDR3 runs 15 residues. The J segment lost 5 bases and the V segment lost 3 bases, leaving 9 bases of the junction unmatched. In germline, CDR1 is SGDLS, CDR2 YYNGEE.

V usage is TRBV10-2 and J usage is TRBJ2-5; D may be TRBD1 (5 bases). Trimming took off 8 bases at V and 4 bases at J, with 17 bases between the two ends. The CDR3 contains 14 residues. Germline V lookup: CDR1 WSHSY, CDR2 SAAADI. CDR3 nucleotides: TGCGCCAGCTCCCGTCGGACAAATTCAGAGACCCAGTACTTC. It translates to CASSRRTNSETQYF.

V is TRBV5-1 and J is TRBJ1-1; TRBD1 agrees at 7 bases. Per the germline V gene, CDR1 is SGHRS and CDR2 is YFSETQ. The junction had 9 bases not matched to a gene; V was cut back by 9 bases and J by 4 bases. The CDR3 is 13 amino acids. This chain's CDR3 is CATRTGAGTEAFF. CDR3 nucleotides: TGCGCCACGCGAACAGGGGCTGGCACTGAAGCTTTCTTT.